Listed here is a single T cell receptor (beta chain). Primers for the PCR totalled 60 Vbeta and 13 Jbeta. Measured with immunoSEQ multiplex PCR; TCRdb has only the in-frame clones, and not every one. The sample lists about 140,000 clones, roughly 79% seen once, with 1.4% in the top ten. The data stem from a study of cytomegalovirus exposure and HLA in healthy donors. There are 16 residues in the CDR3. Germline lookup yields CDR1 SGHTA and CDR2 FQGNSA. V lost 1 base and J lost 5, with 16 bases in between. This rearrangement joins TRBV7-2 to TRBJ2-3; D possibly corresponds to TRBD2 (7 bases). Material for sequencing was PBMCs. The sequence came from a man aged 25-45 years in good health and CMV-seropositive. In DNA form, the CDR3 reads TGTGCCAGCAGCTTAGGTCCCGGGGGGCGGGGAGATACGCAGTATTTT. Amino acids: CASSLGPGGRGDTQYF.